This T cell receptor beta chain was documented in a study of a mutant IDH1 vaccine in newly diagnosed glioma. Across the study: The first vaccination came 4-6 weeks after radiotherapy alone, or with temozolomide cycles. Earlier treatment was radiotherapy, temozolomide, or both, with most getting both.

In regard to this clone: Antigen specificity is unknown.

The data were produced by immunoSEQ multiplex PCR, yet TCRdb's version contains in-frame clones alone and is incomplete. The sample lists roughly 51,000 clones; 82% were seen once. CDR1 MNHNY and CDR2 SVGAGI come from the germline V gene (reference sequence). This CDR3 comprises 13 residues. V dropped 6 bases and J dropped 9; count of bases not matched to a gene: 10. The time point was: week 5, during vaccination. A single vaccine dose contained 300 ug of mutant IDH1 20-mer peptide, and topical imiquimod was used with it. The TCR was taken from a young woman with glioma. Some clones in this sample may be carry-over from other donors' samples. The gene calls are TRBV6-6 and TRBJ2-7; TRBD1 matches at 8 bases. This specimen consisted of PBMCs, obtained from a glioma patient whose treatment included an IDH1 peptide vaccine. The CDR3 nucleotides read TGTGCCAGCAGGATGACAGGGGAACCCTCGCAGTACTTC. This translates into CASRMTGEPSQYF.